Listed below are T cell receptor beta chains from one sample, sequenced in a study of cytotoxic CD8 clonotypes in ibrutinib-treated CLL. Repertoires were generated with immunoSEQ multiplex PCR, while TCRdb's copy carries only in-frame clones and drops some. The sample shows about 140,000 clones, more than 75% of them seen only once. Sequencing was performed on PBMCs, taken after 36 months of ibrutinib treatment. Receptors originate from a human donor with chronic lymphocytic leukemia. The CDR3 runs from the conserved cysteine through the conserved F or W. D genes are given only for firm matches. Expanded clones get a size class; other rows say once, few or many, or leave the size out.

j_call d_call clone_size v_call cdr3_aa cdr3_nt
TRBJ1-1 TRBD1 - TRBV11-2 CASSLVTGGIMNTEAFF TGTGCCAGCAGCTTAGTTACAGGGGGCATAATGAACACTGAAGCTTTCTTT
TRBJ1-2 TRBD1 - TRBV7-9 CASSSTTGGGYGYTF TGTGCCAGCAGCTCGACGACAGGGGGCGGCTATGGCTACACCTTC
TRBJ1-2 TRBD1 - TRBV6-1 CASRTGVGKTF TGTGCCAGCAGGACAGGGGTCGGGAAAACCTTC
TRBJ2-3 - - TRBV11-2 CASSFGWGTDTQYF TGTGCCAGCAGCTTCGGGTGGGGCACAGATACGCAGTATTTT
TRBJ2-7 TRBD2 - TRBV5-1 CASSSGLAGARSEEQYF TGCGCCAGCAGCTCCGGACTAGCGGGGGCCCGGTCTGAGGAGCAGTACTTC
TRBJ2-5 TRBD2 - TRBV5-5 CASSAGTRPDGTQYF TGTGCCAGCAGCGCAGGGACTAGGCCCGATGGGACCCAGTACTTC
TRBJ2-1 TRBD1 - TRBV19 CASRRTGGNEQFF TGTGCCAGTCGTAGGACAGGGGGCAATGAGCAGTTCTTC
TRBJ2-7 TRBD2 - TRBV4-2 CASSQEGLAPGEQYF TGTGCCAGCAGCCAAGAGGGACTAGCGCCGGGCGAGCAGTACTTC
TRBJ1-2 - - TRBV4-1 CASSQDPRGTVVYGYTF TGCGCCAGCAGCCAAGACCCACGGGGGACGGTGGTCTATGGCTACACCTTC
TRBJ1-1 - few TRBV19 CASSITGTENTEAFF TGTGCCAGTAGTATTACAGGCACTGAAAACACTGAAGCTTTCTTT
TRBJ2-5 - - TRBV5-1 CASSPRAGARVGEGSQYF TGCGCCAGCAGCCCGCGCGCGGGCGCTCGGGTCGGAGAAGGGTCCCAGTACTTC
TRBJ2-7 - once TRBV19 CASRSQKGSYEQYF TGTGCCAGTCGGTCCCAAAAGGGGTCGTACGAGCAGTACTTC
TRBJ2-3 - - TRBV15 CATSRDPGTDTQYF TGTGCCACCAGCAGAGATCCGGGCACAGATACGCAGTATTTT
TRBJ2-7 TRBD2 - TRBV30 CAWSGAETSAYEQYF TGTGCCTGGAGTGGGGCTGAGACTAGCGCCTACGAGCAGTACTTC
TRBJ1-1 - - TRBV28 CASSQDSNTEAFF TGTGCCAGCAGCCAGGACAGTAACACTGAAGCTTTCTTT
TRBJ1-1 - - TRBV7-8 CASSLGTEYTEAFF TGTGCCAGCAGCTTAGGAACAGAGTACACTGAAGCTTTCTTT
TRBJ1-2 TRBD1 few TRBV30 CAWHDRGGYTF TGTGCCTGGCATGACAGGGGGGGCTACACCTTC
TRBJ1-5 TRBD1 - TRBV6-5 CASSYSNRGLQPQHF TGTGCCAGCAGTTACTCGAACAGGGGGCTTCAGCCCCAGCATTTT
TRBJ2-7 TRBD1 - TRBV19 CASSKPGQGFYEQYF TGTGCCAGTAGTAAACCGGGACAGGGTTTCTACGAGCAGTACTTC
TRBJ1-2 - - TRBV25-1 CASNGQNYGYTF TGTGCCAGCAACGGTCAGAACTATGGCTACACCTTC
TRBJ1-3 - - TRBV18 CASSRRDPYSGNTIYF TGTGCCAGCTCAAGGCGGGACCCCTACTCTGGAAACACCATATATTTT
TRBJ1-2 - - TRBV6-5 CASSLRGLYGYTF TGTGCCAGCAGCCTTAGGGGTCTCTATGGCTACACCTTC
TRBJ2-7 - once TRBV28 CASRPPGAYEQYF TGTGCCAGCAGACCCCCCGGCGCCTACGAGCAGTACTTC
TRBJ2-5 - - TRBV5-1 CASSLFPVQETQYF TGCGCCAGCAGCCTTTTCCCAGTCCAAGAGACCCAGTACTTC
TRBJ1-5 - - TRBV7-8 CASSLEGLFSNQPQHF TGTGCCAGCAGCTTAGAGGGGCTGTTTAGCAATCAGCCCCAGCATTTT
TRBJ2-3 TRBD2 - TRBV7-9 CASSLLAGGSWDTQYF TGTGCCAGCAGCTTACTAGCGGGAGGCTCATGGGATACGCAGTATTTT
TRBJ1-1 TRBD1 - TRBV5-1 CASTIGTGGLGTEAFF TGCGCCAGCACAATCGGGACAGGGGGCTTAGGAACTGAAGCTTTCTTT
TRBJ1-1 TRBD1 - TRBV25-1 CASSELIGTGHMNTEAFF TGTGCCAGCAGTGAATTAATTGGGACAGGGCATATGAACACTGAAGCTTTCTTT
TRBJ1-5 TRBD1 once TRBV5-1 CASSEGGGNQPQHF TGCGCCAGCAGCGAAGGGGGCGGCAATCAGCCCCAGCATTTT
TRBJ1-1 - - TRBV21-1 CASSREGAKNTEAFF TGTGCCAGCAGCCGTGAAGGCGCCAAGAACACTGAAGCTTTCTTT
TRBJ2-7 TRBD2 - TRBV6-5 CATRTSLGGIYEQYF TGTGCCACCCGGACTAGTCTTGGGGGTATATACGAGCAGTACTTC
TRBJ1-2 TRBD1 - TRBV19 CASSPGQSYGYTF TGTGCCAGTAGCCCGGGACAGTCTTATGGCTACACCTTC
TRBJ2-7 TRBD1 - TRBV7-9 CASQPGQTYEQYF TGTGCCAGCCAACCGGGACAGACCTACGAGCAGTACTTC
TRBJ1-1 - - TRBV29-1 CSVEGGSMNTEAFF TGCAGCGTTGAAGGGGGATCCATGAACACTGAAGCTTTCTTT
TRBJ1-1 - - TRBV27 CASSFDSSNTEAFF TGTGCCAGCAGTTTTGACAGCTCGAACACTGAAGCTTTCTTT
TRBJ2-7 - - TRBV7-9 CASSLQGTMAYEQYF TGTGCCAGCAGCTTACAGGGTACGATGGCCTACGAGCAGTACTTC
TRBJ1-2 - - TRBV5-6 CASSLVGGYTF TGTGCCAGCAGCTTGGTAGGTGGCTACACCTTC
TRBJ1-1 - - TRBV5-1 CASGTDYTEAFF TGCGCCAGTGGGACCGACTACACTGAAGCTTTCTTT
TRBJ2-7 TRBD1 - TRBV13 CASSPTGQAYEQYF TGTGCCAGCAGCCCCACGGGACAGGCCTACGAGCAGTACTTC
TRBJ2-7 TRBD1 - TRBV7-2 CASSAGQGHRYEQYF TGTGCCAGCAGCGCCGGACAGGGACATAGGTACGAGCAGTACTTC
TRBJ2-1 TRBD2 - TRBV25-1 CASSFTSGISYNEQFF TGTGCCAGCAGCTTTACTAGCGGTATCTCCTACAATGAGCAGTTCTTC
TRBJ2-3 - - TRBV9 CASSVVGHSTDTQYF TGTGCCAGCAGCGTAGTCGGGCATAGCACAGATACGCAGTATTTT
TRBJ2-6 - - TRBV28 CASKSTDSGANVLTF TGTGCCAGCAAGAGCACGGACTCTGGGGCCAACGTCCTGACTTTC
TRBJ1-3 TRBD1 - TRBV7-9 CASSLAVGQGSGNTIYF TGTGCCAGCAGCTTAGCGGTTGGACAGGGGTCTGGAAACACCATATATTTT
TRBJ1-1 TRBD1 - TRBV5-4 CASKGANEAFF TGTGCCAGTAAGGGGGCTAATGAAGCTTTCTTT
TRBJ1-4 TRBD1 - TRBV5-1 CASSQIPGQGNEKLFF TGCGCCAGCAGCCAAATACCGGGACAGGGCAATGAAAAACTGTTTTTT
TRBJ2-2 - - TRBV6-6 CASSYGAGITGELFF TGTGCCAGCAGTTACGGGGCAGGGATAACCGGGGAGCTGTTTTTT